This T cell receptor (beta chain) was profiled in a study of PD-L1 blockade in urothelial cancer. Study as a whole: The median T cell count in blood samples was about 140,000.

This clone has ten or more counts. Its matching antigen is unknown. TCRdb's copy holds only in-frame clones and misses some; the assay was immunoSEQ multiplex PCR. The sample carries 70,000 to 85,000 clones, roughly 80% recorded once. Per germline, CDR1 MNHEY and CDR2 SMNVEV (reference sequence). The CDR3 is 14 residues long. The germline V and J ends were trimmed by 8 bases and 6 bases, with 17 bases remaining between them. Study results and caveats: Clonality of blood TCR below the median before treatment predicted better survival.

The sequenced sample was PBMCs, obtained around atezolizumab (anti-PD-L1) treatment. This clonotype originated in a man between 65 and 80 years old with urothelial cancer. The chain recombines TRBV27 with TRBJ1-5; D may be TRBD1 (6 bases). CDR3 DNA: TGTGCCAGCTCCCCGCAACAGGGTGGTCAGCCCCAGCATTTT. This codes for CASSPQQGGQPQHF.